This T cell receptor (beta chain) was recovered during a study of OX40 agonist ivuxolimab in advanced cancers. About the research overall: Patients got intravenous ivuxolimab at 0.01 to 10 mg/kg every 2 weeks. Patients receiving dose escalation had hepatocellular carcinoma, melanoma, renal cell or head and neck cancer. Three patients had partial responses: one hepatocellular carcinoma, two cutaneous melanoma. Eligibility rules accepted prior anti-PD-1, anti-PD-L1 or anti-CTLA-4 therapy, and around 43% had some.

Some clones are missing from TCRdb's copy, which holds only in-frame ones; the method was immunoSEQ multiplex PCR. The table lists tens of thousands of clones, around 90% of them singletons, with 0.5% to 0.55% in the top ten. V was shortened by 5 bases and J by 5 bases, with 16 bases between the two germline ends. CDR3 length: 14 amino acids. Looked up from germline, CDR1 is MNHNS and CDR2 is SASEGT. This clonotype was sampled from an adult with an advanced solid tumor such as melanoma, head and neck, liver or kidney cancer. The sample here was CD4+ or CD8+ T cells sorted from blood, taken in a trial of the OX40 agonist ivuxolimab. The chain links TRBV6-1 to TRBJ2-7; a possible D gene is TRBD1 (8 bases). CDR3 nucleotide sequence: TGTGCCAGCAGTCAACAGGGGGGGACGGACGAGCAGTACTTC. Translated: CASSQQGGTDEQYF.